Each of the 14 T cell receptor beta chains below was sequenced from the same sample in a study of shared clonotypes between healthy human individuals. Only in-frame clones appear in the TCRdb table, and some are missing; sequencing was by immunoSEQ multiplex PCR. The profile shows more than 2 million clones, about 94% of them singletons. The specimen was naive CD4+ T cells sorted from blood. Subset denoted: CD45RA+ positively selected. All receptors come from a man between 18 and 35 years old in good health.

This chain joins TRBV5-1 and TRBJ2-5, with 9 bases identical to TRBD2. The V gene's germline CDR1 is SGHRS and CDR2 YFSETQ. This CDR3 is built from 15 residues. The V gene end was trimmed by 7 bases and the J gene end by 4 bases; junction bases not matched to a gene: 11. The chain's CDR3 is CASGIGAGGGETQYF. The CDR3 nucleotides read TGCGCCAGCGGAATAGGTGCGGGGGGGGGAGAGACCCAGTACTTC.

This clone was found once. The V and J genes are TRBV30 and TRBJ2-6, with a tentative D call TRBD2 (6 bases). V lost 2 bases, J lost 4 bases, and 15 bases lay in between. Germline V gene sequence: CDR1 GTSNPN, CDR2 SVGIG (reference sequence). The CDR3 length is 16 residues. In nucleotides, the CDR3 is TGTGCCTGGAGTCAGATCCTCGGAGGGGGGGCCAACGTCCTGACTTTC. Translating it yields CAWSQILGGGANVLTF.

The chain joins TRBV30 to TRBJ1-2; TRBD1 matches at 9 bases. Trimming cost V 5 bases and J 7 bases; bases outside gene matches: 8. The CDR3 is 13 amino acids. Germline V gives CDR1 GTSNPN, CDR2 SVGIG (reference sequence). The CDR3 protein is CAWAGQGKGGYTF. CDR3 nucleotide sequence: TGTGCCTGGGCAGGACAGGGGAAGGGTGGCTACACCTTC.

The chain has TRBV6-5 and TRBJ1-2, with 8 bases identical to TRBD1. The CDR3 is made up of 14 amino acids. V was pared by 6 bases and J by 8 bases, with 11 bases of the junction left unmatched. The germline V gene encodes CDR1 MNHEY and CDR2 SVGAGI. Written as DNA, the CDR3 is TGTGCCAGCAGCCGGACAGGGACTATGGCAGGCTACACCTTC. Protein: CASSRTGTMAGYTF.

The chain carries TRBV28 and TRBJ2-2; no firm D call. The CDR3 runs 13 residues. CDR1 is MDHEN, CDR2 SYDVKM, per germline. The ends were cut back, 9 bases at V and 0 bases at J, with 8 bases in the middle. In DNA, the CDR3 is TGTGCCAGTCACGACGCGAACACCGGGGAGCTGTTTTTT. Protein product: CASHDANTGELFF.

The chain combines TRBV6-1 with TRBJ1-5; a weak D match, TRBD1 (6 bases). V lost 6 bases to trimming and J lost 2 bases, with 11 bases between them. The germline gives CDR1 MNHNS, CDR2 SASEGT. This CDR3 is 14 amino acids long. The CDR3 region has the DNA TGTGCCAGCAGAGCAGGGGTGGGCAATCAGCCCCAGCATTTT. Protein product: CASRAGVGNQPQHF.

With respect to this clone: Additional DNA sequences in this sample encode the identical CDR3. The chain carries TRBV7-2 and TRBJ2-7, with 10 bases aligning to TRBD2. The J segment lost 2 bases and the V segment lost 3 bases, leaving 1 base of the junction unmatched. CDR1 and CDR2 from the germline V gene are SGHTA and FQGNSA. The CDR3 contains 14 residues. CDR3 amino acids: CASSFSGGPYEQYF. CDR3 coding DNA: TGTGCCAGCAGCTTTAGCGGGGGGCCCTACGAGCAGTACTTC.

The V gene is TRBV7-9, the J gene TRBJ2-1, with D tentatively TRBD1 or TRBD2 (5 bases each). The CDR3 has 15 amino acids. Germline V gene lookup returns CDR1 SEHNR and CDR2 FQNEAQ (reference sequence). Trimming left V 4 bases short and J 4 bases short, with 14 bases between. The CDR3 DNA reads TGTGCCAGCAGCTATGGGTGGGACGTATACAATGAGCAGTTCTTC. Translating it yields CASSYGWDVYNEQFF. The full variable domain, its missing parts supplied by reference TRBV7-9 and TRBJ2-1, is DTGVSQNPRHKITKRGQNVTFRCDPISEHNRLYWYRQTLGQGPEFLTYFQNEAQLEKSRLLSDRFSAERPKGSFSTLEIQRTEQGDSAMYLCASSYGWDVYNEQFFGPGTRLTVL.

This clone has just one count. The identical CDR3 is also encoded by other nucleotide sequences in the sample. The gene calls are TRBV6-5 and TRBJ2-2; D unclear. This CDR3 has 12 amino acids. The germline CDR1 and CDR2 sequences are MNHEY and SVGAGI. V gave up 4 bases and J gave up 7 bases, with 7 bases separating them. The CDR3 bases are TGTGCCAGCAGTTCAGTGGGCGGGGAGCTGTTTTTT. Protein product: CASSSVGGELFF.

About this clone itself: Other DNA sequences in the same sample also yield this CDR3. This sequence joins TRBV2 and TRBJ1-5; tentative D call: TRBD1 (5 bases). The CDR3 has 14 amino acids. Between the trimmed V and J ends, which lost 5 bases and 1 base, there was a span of 9 bases. Germline loops: CDR1 SNHLY, CDR2 FYNNEI. The DNA of the CDR3 is TGTGCCAGCAGTCCTGACAGAAGCAATCAGCCCCAGCATTTT. Translating it yields CASSPDRSNQPQHF.

The J gene is TRBJ2-7, the V gene TRBV5-6; D possibly corresponds to TRBD1 (5 bases). This CDR3 comprises 14 residues. Trimming cost V 6 bases and J 2 bases, with 15 bases left between them. CDR1 and CDR2 from the germline V gene are SGHDT and YYEEEE. CDR3 DNA: TGTGCCAGCACCATAGTAAGGGGTCCCTACGAGCAGTACTTC. This encodes CASTIVRGPYEQYF.

This clone was detected only a few times. This sequence joins TRBV19 and TRBJ1-2, with D maybe TRBD1 (5 bases). CDR1 is LNHDA and CDR2 is SQIVND in the germline V gene (reference sequence). Deletions cut 3 bases from V and 1 base from J, with 9 bases between. This CDR3 is built from 14 residues. The CDR3 loop reads CASSITGVNYGYTF. The DNA for the CDR3 is TGTGCCAGTAGTATTACAGGAGTTAACTATGGCTACACCTTC.

Note on this clone: The identical CDR3 is also encoded by other nucleotide sequences in the sample. The J gene is TRBJ2-3, the V gene TRBV29-1, with D perhaps given as TRBD1 or TRBD2 (5 bases each). Germline lookup yields CDR1 SQVTM and CDR2 ANQGSEA. With 6 bases removed from V and 0 bases from J, the gap between germline ends came to 10 bases. This CDR3 contains 13 residues. In nucleotides, the CDR3 is TGCAGCGTGAAGGGACGTAGCACAGATACGCAGTATTTT. It specifies CSVKGRSTDTQYF.

The chain links TRBV19 to TRBJ1-2, with D tentatively TRBD1 (5 bases). Germline lookup yields CDR1 LNHDA and CDR2 SQIVND (reference sequence). The CDR3 length is 16 residues. V was cut by 2 bases and J by 5 bases, with 18 bases left in between. The DNA for the CDR3 is TGTGCCAGTAGTATACCTCGTCAGGGATTCTGGTATGGCTACACCTTC. It encodes CASSIPRQGFWYGYTF.